This note documents a single T cell receptor (beta chain) sequence. The data derive from a study of blood T cell repertoires in COVID-19. Whole-study context: Specimens from acute and convalescent COVID-19 originated in the United States, Italy and Spain. Sample material is recorded as cDNA or gDNA derived from T cells, B-cell-depleted T cells, or PBMCs.

Original handling: Amplification of reference gene primers was used by the study to estimate nucleated cell counts. Data came from immunoSEQ multiplex PCR; TCRdb stores just in-frame clones and leaves some out. The V and J calls and the clone size are those of that table, but D and trimming were determined from the DNA. The sample carries about 240,000 clones, roughly 80% recorded once. Germline CDR1 is KGHSH and CDR2 is LQKENI. The CDR3 extends over 14 amino acids. Losses at the gene ends were 2 bases for V and 2 bases for J; bases not matched to a gene: 1. This sequence originates from a woman aged 55-70 years with active or convalescent COVID-19. J is TRBJ2-7 and V is TRBV18; 9 bases map to TRBD2. Sequencing used peripheral blood. The CDR3 spells CASSPLAGAYEQYF. The CDR3 bases are TGTGCCAGCTCACCATTAGCGGGGGCCTACGAGCAGTACTTC.